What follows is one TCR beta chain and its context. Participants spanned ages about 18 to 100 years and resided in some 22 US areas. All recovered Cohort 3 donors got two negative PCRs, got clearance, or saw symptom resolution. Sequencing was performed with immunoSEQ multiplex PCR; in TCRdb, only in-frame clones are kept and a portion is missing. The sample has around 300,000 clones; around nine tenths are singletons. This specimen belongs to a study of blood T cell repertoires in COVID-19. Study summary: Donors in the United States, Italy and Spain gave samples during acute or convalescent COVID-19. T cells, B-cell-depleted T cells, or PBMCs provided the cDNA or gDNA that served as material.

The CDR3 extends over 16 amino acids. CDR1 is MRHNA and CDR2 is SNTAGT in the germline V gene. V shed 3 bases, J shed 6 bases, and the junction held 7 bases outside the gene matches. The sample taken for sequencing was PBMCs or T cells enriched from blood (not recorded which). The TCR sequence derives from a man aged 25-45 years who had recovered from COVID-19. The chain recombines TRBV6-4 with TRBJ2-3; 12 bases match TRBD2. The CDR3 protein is CASSEGLAGGHDTQYF. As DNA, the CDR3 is TGTGCCAGCAGTGAGGGGCTAGCGGGGGGGCACGATACGCAGTATTTT.